Below are 29 T cell receptor delta chains sequenced from a single sample in a study of gamma-delta T cells after stem cell transplantation. TCRdb re-called the RT-PCR reads through CATT. This sample has 2,500 to 3,500 delta-chain clones, with around 5% found just once. Sequencing used gamma-delta T cells. Receptors were obtained from a human donor. It is not recorded whose cells these are; they may come from a transplant donor.

Only a few counts were recorded for this clone. Germline is not matched at one junction end, which may reflect a read error. The chain has TRDV2 and TRDJ3; the match to TRDD3 covers 8 bases. The CDR3 spans 17 residues. Germline assignment: CDR1 GEAIGNYY and CDR2 EKD. CDR3 nucleotides: TGTGCCTGTGACCCGACTGGGGGCCCCTGGGACACCCGACAGGTGTTTTTC. Translated, it gives CACDPTGGPWDTRQVFF.

A remark on this clone: A far larger clone is one base from this, pointing to a likely read error. The CDR3: CACDSWGNGPWDTRQMFF. In DNA, the CDR3 is TGTGCCTGTGACAGCTGGGGGAACGGCCCCTGGGACACCCGACAGATGTTTTTC. V and J are TRDV2 and TRDJ3, with 8 nucleotides matching TRDD3. Germline V CDR1 and CDR2: GEAIGNYY, EKD. This CDR3 contains 18 residues. V was pared by 2 bases and J by 2 bases, with 7 bases of the junction left unmatched.

Comment on this clone: It differs at one base from a far larger clone, so likely a read error. The identical CDR3 is also encoded by other nucleotide sequences in the sample. The rearrangement links TRDV2 to TRDJ1, with TRDD3 matching over 10 bases. Germline loops: CDR1 GEAIGNYY, CDR2 EKD. The CDR3 loop spans 21 amino acids. CDR3: CACDTVGGYAYMRTDTDKLIF. In nucleotides, the CDR3 is TGTGCCTGCGACACCGTCGGGGGATACGCCTATATGCGAACGGACACCGATAAACTCATCTTT.

This clone was counted only a few times. A far larger clone is a single base away, which makes a read error likely. J is TRDJ1 and V is TRDV2; 10 bases line up with TRDD3. The length of the CDR3 is 18 residues. The J segment lost 0 bases and the V segment lost 0 bases, leaving 9 bases of the junction unmatched. Germline V gene lookup returns CDR1 GEAIGNYY and CDR2 EKD. The CDR3 DNA is TGTGCCTGTGACACCGTTACTGGGGGATTCGAGTACACCGATAAACTCATCTTT. It encodes CACDTVTGGFEYTDKLIF.

This clone is medium-sized. This may be a read error: a much more frequent sequence differs by one nucleotide. This sequence joins TRDV2 and TRDJ1; D is possibly TRDD3 (6 bases). Germline lookup yields CDR1 GEAIGNYY and CDR2 EKD. The CDR3 loop spans 16 amino acids. V lost 1 base, J lost 0 bases, and 14 bases lay in between. In DNA form, the CDR3 reads TGTGCCTGTGACACGATGGGGGCTACTTACACCGATAAACTCATCTTT. It encodes CACDTMGATYTDKLIF.

In regard to this clone: A read error likely explains this, since a far larger clone differs by one base. Other DNA sequences in the sample encode the same CDR3. The chain joins TRDV2 to TRDJ2, with 8 bases fitting TRDD3. Germline V gene data show CDR1 as GEAIGNYY and CDR2 as EKD. CDR3 length: 17 residues. The CDR3: CACDTLGDSTLTAQLFF. CDR3 bases: TGTGCCTGTGACACCTTGGGGGATTCGACTTTGACGGCACAACTCTTCTTT.

This clone was picked up a small number of times. A junction boundary mismatches the germline segment, possibly from a read error. J is TRDJ3 and V is TRDV2; TRDD3 matches at 8 bases. This CDR3 is built from 20 residues. CDR1 is GEAIGNYY, CDR2 EKD, per germline. CDR3: CACDVLGATLSSCDTRQMFF. In DNA, the CDR3 is TGTGCCTGTGACGTACTGGGGGCTACGCTTAGCTCCTGTGACACCCGACAGATGTTTTTC.

Judged by abundance, this clone is large (0.1 to 1%). Other nucleotide sequences from this sample produce the same CDR3. This chain links TRDV2 with TRDJ3; 11 bases map to TRDD3. The J segment lost 0 bases and the V segment lost 2 bases, leaving 14 bases of the junction unmatched. The CDR3 runs 22 residues. Looked up from germline, CDR1 is GEAIGNYY and CDR2 is EKD. The chain's CDR3 is CACDKVLGDISQYSWDTRQMFF. CDR3 DNA sequence: TGTGCCTGTGACAAAGTACTGGGGGATATATCCCAATACTCCTGGGACACCCGACAGATGTTTTTC.

This clone was found a few times. It differs at one base from a far larger clone, so likely a read error. The V gene is TRDV2, the J gene TRDJ1; TRDD3 aligns across 9 bases. V shed 0 bases, J shed 7 bases, and the junction held 11 bases outside the gene matches. This CDR3 has 16 amino acids. Germline V gene lookup returns CDR1 GEAIGNYY and CDR2 EKD. The DNA for the CDR3 is TGTGCCTGTGACACCGTGGGCGCTGGGGGATCCGGTAAACTCATCTTT. Translated, it gives CACDTVGAGGSGKLIF.

About this clone itself: This could be a read error, since a much larger clone is one nucleotide away. Other DNA sequences of this sample code for an identical CDR3. V is TRDV1 and J is TRDJ1; 9 nucleotides match TRDD3. CDR1 and CDR2 from the germline V gene are TSWWSYY and QGS. V lost 1 base to trimming and J lost 0 bases; unmatched junction nucleotides: 24. CDR3 length: 23 amino acids. The CDR3 here is CALGERRSQPTWTGGHYTDKLIF. CDR3 nucleotide sequence: TGTGCTCTTGGGGAACGCAGGTCTCAGCCTACGTGGACTGGGGGACATTACACCGATAAACTCATCTTT.

A word on this clone: A far bigger clonotype differs at one base, so this is likely a read error. J is TRDJ1 and V is TRDV2; 9 positions agree with TRDD3. The CDR3 contains 16 residues. Germline CDR1 reads GEAIGNYY; CDR2 reads EKD. This CDR3 is CACDTVGDINPDKPIF. The CDR3, as DNA: TGTGCCTGTGACACCGTGGGGGATATTAATCCCGATAAACCCATCTTT.

Note on this clone: It differs at one base from a far larger clone, so likely a read error. Other nucleotide sequences in the sample specify the same CDR3. The chain carries TRDV2 and TRDJ1, with 10 bases that match TRDD3. Unmatched junction bases numbered 10, after V lost 4 bases and J lost 0 bases. Per germline, CDR1 GEAIGNYY and CDR2 EKD. This CDR3 has 17 amino acids. The chain's CDR3 is CACDTILGDSYTDKLIF. CDR3 in DNA: TGTGCCTGTGATACCATACTGGGGGATTCGTACACCGATAAACTCATCTTT.

A few counts support this clone. It differs at one base from a far larger clone, so likely a read error. The gene calls are TRDV2 and TRDJ1; D is ambiguous. Germline CDR1 is GEAIGNYY and CDR2 is EKD. Trimming left V 0 bases short and J 0 bases short, with 13 bases between. The CDR3 has 16 amino acids. The CDR3 DNA reads TGTGCCTGTGACACCGTCGTGTCCAGAGACACCGATAAACTCATCTTT. It translates to CACDTVVSRDTDKLIF.

By share of the sample, this clone is medium-sized. The V and J genes are TRDV2 and TRDJ1; 9 nucleotides agree with TRDD3. The CDR3 has 18 residues. Germline V lookup: CDR1 GEAIGNYY, CDR2 EKD. Trimming removed 0 bases from V and 2 bases from J; junction bases left unmatched: 12. This CDR3 is CACDTVPGGLSKTDKLIF. CDR3 nucleotide sequence: TGTGCCTGTGACACCGTGCCTGGGGGATTGTCGAAAACCGATAAACTCATCTTT.

Worth noting for this clone: A far larger clone is off by one base, so a read error is likely. The V and J genes are TRDV2 and TRDJ1; 11 nucleotides agree with TRDD3. Germline V gives CDR1 GEAIGNYY, CDR2 EKD. The CDR3 is made up of 16 amino acids. The CDR3 region is CACDTVGDTRPDKPIF. DNA for the CDR3: TGTGCCTGTGATACTGTGGGGGATACGCGGCCCGATAAACCCATCTTT.

This clone has a handful of counts. This chain connects TRDV3 to TRDJ1; D is unresolved. Trimming cost V 3 bases and J 1 base, with 15 bases left between them. The CDR3 is 14 residues long. Germline CDR1 TVYSNPD, CDR2 GDNSRS (reference sequence). CDR3 amino acids: CAFQFPIGTDKLIF. CDR3 nucleotide sequence: TGTGCCTTCCAATTCCCGATAGGCACCGATAAACTCATCTTT.

Sample share makes this clone medium-sized. The sample has other DNA sequences that encode this CDR3 too. V and J are TRDV2 and TRDJ1; 12 bases agree with TRDD3. Trimming took 3 bases from V and 5 from J; bases not matched to a gene: 6. The CDR3 covers 15 residues. CDR1 is GEAIGNYY, CDR2 EKD, per germline. The CDR3 region is CACDRLGDTRDKLIF. The CDR3 DNA reads TGTGCCTGTGACCGGCTGGGGGATACGCGAGATAAACTCATCTTT.

Of note for this clone: With only one base between it and a far larger clone, this is likely a read error. Other nucleotide sequences from this sample produce the same CDR3. CDR3 in amino acids: CACDPAFASTGGPSWDTRQMFF. The CDR3 DNA follows: TGTGCCTGTGACCCCGCGTTCGCGTCTACTGGGGGACCCTCCTGGGACACCCGACAGATGTTTTTC. This rearrangement joins TRDV2 to TRDJ3; TRDD3 aligns across 9 bases. The trim removed 3 bases at V and 0 bases at J, leaving 17 bases unmatched. The germline V gene has CDR1 GEAIGNYY and CDR2 EKD. The CDR3 covers 22 residues.

To note about this clone: A far larger clone is a single base away, which makes a read error likely. Other DNA variants within this sample encode the same CDR3. The V call is TRDV2, the J call TRDJ1, with TRDD3 matching 9 bases. Per the germline V gene, CDR1 is GEAIGNYY and CDR2 is EKD. V lost 3 bases to trimming and J lost 5 bases; unmatched junction nucleotides: 18. The CDR3 runs to 18 residues. The CDR3 DNA reads TGTGCCTGTGACCCCCTTCTTGCTACTGGGGGACCAACTGATAAACTCATCTTT. Its translation: CACDPLLATGGPTDKLIF.

This clone has only a few counts. Just one base apart from a much larger clone, this may be a read error. The chain is built from TRDV2 and TRDJ1; TRDD3 aligns across 8 bases. Per germline, CDR1 GEAIGNYY and CDR2 EKD. V dropped 0 bases and J dropped 0; count of bases not matched to a gene: 23. The CDR3 loop spans 22 amino acids. The CDR3 sequence: CACDTANLIYGPGGPHTDKLIF. CDR3 coding DNA: TGTGCCTGTGACACCGCCAACCTAATATATGGGCCTGGGGGACCTCACACCGATAAACTCATCTTT.

As for this clone: The protein given by TCRdb reflects a much larger clone and differs at residue 5 from this DNA's translation, likely from a read error; the protein shown is the DNA's translation. V gene TRDV2 combines with J gene TRDJ1, with 12 bases lining up with TRDD3. The germline CDR1 and CDR2 sequences are GEAIGNYY and EKD. This CDR3 region has 21 residues. The junction had 19 bases not matched to a gene; V was cut back by 3 bases and J by 0 bases. CDR3 in amino acids: CACDPVPGGYEDEGNTDKLIF. The CDR3 DNA sequence: TGTGCCTGTGACCCCGTACCTGGGGGATACGAAGATGAAGGTAACACCGATAAACTCATCTTT.

By share, this clone ranks as large (0.1 to 1%). This chain uses TRDV2 with TRDJ3; D uncertain. The germline V gene encodes CDR1 GEAIGNYY and CDR2 EKD. This CDR3 is built from 16 residues. V gave up 3 bases and J gave up 0 bases, with 8 bases separating them. In nucleotides, the CDR3 is TGTGCCTGTGACCAGGGGCGCTCCTGGGACACCCGACAGATGTTTTTC. It specifies CACDQGRSWDTRQMFF.

This clone turned up a few times. A read error may be the cause here, since a much bigger clone is one base away. J is TRDJ1 and V is TRDV2, with 7 bases aligning to TRDD2. Germline V gene lookup returns CDR1 GEAIGNYY and CDR2 EKD. The CDR3 has 20 amino acids. Written as DNA, the CDR3 is TGTGCCTGTTACACGCTTCCTAGACCCGAGTGGGAGTCGTACACCGATAAACTCATCTTT. As protein: CACYTLPRPEWESYTDKLIF.

This clone is large within its sample. This rearrangement joins TRDV2 to TRDJ2; no definite D call. The CDR3 has 17 residues. The V gene's germline CDR1 is GEAIGNYY and CDR2 EKD. Deletions cut 0 bases from V and 0 bases from J, with 13 bases between. Written as DNA, the CDR3 is TGTGCCTGTGACACCGTCAGCCCCCCAGCTTTGACAGCACAACTCTTCTTT. Translated, it gives CACDTVSPPALTAQLFF.

Only a few counts were recorded for this clone. A much larger clone sits a single nucleotide away, making a read error possible. The rearrangement joins TRDV2 to TRDJ1; 10 bases align to TRDD3. The length of the CDR3 is 18 residues. The trim removed 3 bases at V and 0 bases at J, leaving 12 bases unmatched. The germline V gene encodes CDR1 GEAIGNYY and CDR2 EKD. The DNA of the CDR3 is TGTGCCTGTGACGGACTACGCGGGGGATACGGGCACACCGATAAACTCATCTTT. It specifies CACDGLRGGYGHTDKLIF.

On this clone: A much bigger clone sits one base away, suggesting this may be a read error. Different DNA sequences within this sample yield the same CDR3. The chain combines TRDV2 with TRDJ1, with D tentatively TRDD3 (6 bases). The CDR3 totals 22 residues. With 0 bases removed from V and 0 bases from J, the gap between germline ends came to 31 bases. Germline lookup yields CDR1 GEAIGNYY and CDR2 EKD. CDR3 in DNA: TGTGCCTGTGACACCGTTCGCTTCCCACACCTCCCTGGTGGATACTACACCGATAAACTCATCTTT. This translates into CACDTVRFPHLPGGYYTDKLIF.

This clone qualifies as medium-sized. A much larger clone lies one base from this, so it may be a read error. This CDR3 is also generated by other DNA sequences in the sample. The chain is built from TRDV2 and TRDJ1, with TRDD3 matching over 8 bases. With V trimmed by 0 bases and J by 0 bases, 14 bases remained unmatched. The CDR3 spans 19 residues. Germline V lookup: CDR1 GEAIGNYY, CDR2 EKD. CDR3: CACDTVGNTGGRDTDKLIF. CDR3 bases: TGTGCCTGTGACACCGTGGGTAACACTGGGGGTAGAGACACCGATAAACTCATCTTT.

In this sample, this clone turned up a few times. A clone one base away is much larger, so this may be a read error. V and J are TRDV2 and TRDJ1; perhaps D is TRDD2 or TRDD3 (5 bases each). The CDR3 consists of 17 residues. Germline CDR1 and CDR2: GEAIGNYY and EKD. V was cut by 3 bases and J by 2 bases, with 21 bases left in between. CDR3 protein: CACDPIPPGTGTDKLIF. Written as DNA, the CDR3 is TGTGCCTGTGACCCGATTCCTCCGGGGACCGGGACCGATAAACTCATCTTT.

As to this clone: With a far larger clone one base away, a read error is the likely cause. The chain links TRDV2 to TRDJ3; 9 bases align to TRDD3. The CDR3 runs to 22 residues. J was trimmed by 0 bases and V by 3 bases; bases with no gene match: 17. Germline V gene lookup returns CDR1 GEAIGNYY and CDR2 EKD. CDR3 sequence: CACDPASASTGGPSWDTRQMFF. CDR3 DNA sequence: TGTGCCTGTGACCCCGCCTCCGCGTCTACTGGGGGACCCTCCTGGGACACCCGACAGATGTTTTTC.